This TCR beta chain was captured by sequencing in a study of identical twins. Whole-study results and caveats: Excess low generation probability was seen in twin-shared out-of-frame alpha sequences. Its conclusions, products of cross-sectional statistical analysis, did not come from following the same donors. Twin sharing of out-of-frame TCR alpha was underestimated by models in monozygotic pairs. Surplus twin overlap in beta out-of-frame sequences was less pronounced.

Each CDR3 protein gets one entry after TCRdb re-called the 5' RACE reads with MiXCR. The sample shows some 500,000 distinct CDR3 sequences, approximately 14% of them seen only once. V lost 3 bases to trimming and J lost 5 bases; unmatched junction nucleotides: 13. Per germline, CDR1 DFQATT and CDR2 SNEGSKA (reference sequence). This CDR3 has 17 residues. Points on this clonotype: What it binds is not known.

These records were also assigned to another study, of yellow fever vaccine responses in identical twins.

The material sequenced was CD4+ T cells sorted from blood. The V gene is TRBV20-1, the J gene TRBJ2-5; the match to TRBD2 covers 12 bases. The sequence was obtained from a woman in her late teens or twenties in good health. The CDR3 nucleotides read TGCAGTGCTAGTCTCCTAGCGGGGGGGCTTTTCAGGGAGACCCAGTACTTC. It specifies CSASLLAGGLFRETQYF.